The 10 T cell receptor beta chains below all came from one sample that was sequenced in a study of patients and donors after allogeneic stem cell transplantation. TCRdb called the RT-PCR reads again in MiXCR, with one record for every CDR3 protein. The data show about a million distinct CDR3 sequences, under 20% seen once. Sequencing was carried out using blood, either unsorted or a sorted T cell fraction (not recorded which). The receptors stem from a human donor who was either an allogeneic HSCT recipient or a stem cell or donor lymphocyte infusion donor (not recorded which). It is not recorded whose cells these are; they may come from a transplant donor.

This clonotype came up many times. The V and J genes are TRBV5-1 and TRBJ2-7; D unclear. Per germline, CDR1 SGHRS and CDR2 YFSETQ. The CDR3 is 13 amino acids. V dropped 7 bases and J dropped 2 bases, with 13 bases sitting between them. The DNA of the CDR3 is TGCGCCAGCTCCGAGTGGGGAACCTACGAGCAGTACTTC. This codes for CASSEWGTYEQYF.

This clonotype was detected a few times. The chain couples TRBV25-1 to TRBJ2-1; 9 bases align to TRBD2. The junction had 6 bases not matched to a gene; V was cut back by 7 bases and J by 2 bases. CDR3 length: 15 amino acids. Germline CDR1 and CDR2: MGHDK and SYGVNS. The CDR3 nucleotides read TGTGCCAGCACCCAAGCGGGAGGAGCCTACAATGAGCAGTTCTTC. This encodes CASTQAGGAYNEQFF.

The table lists this clonotype with a few counts. The gene calls are TRBV27 and TRBJ1-3; D unresolved. CDR1 and CDR2 from the germline V gene are MNHEY and SMNVEV (reference sequence). CDR3 length equals 13 residues. V lost 6 bases to trimming and J lost 5 bases, with 11 bases between them. The CDR3 region is CASRGSGRNTIYF. CDR3 coding DNA: TGTGCCAGCAGGGGGTCAGGCAGAAACACCATATATTTT.

This chain connects TRBV7-2 to TRBJ1-4; D may be TRBD1 (5 bases). Germline assignment: CDR1 SGHTA and CDR2 FQGNSA. Trimming left V 5 bases short and J 6 bases short, with 19 bases between. The CDR3 runs to 16 residues. The CDR3 loop is CASSRNPGPKDEKLFF. The CDR3 DNA reads TGTGCCAGCAGCCGCAACCCGGGACCGAAGGATGAAAAACTGTTTTTT.

The J gene is TRBJ2-7, the V gene TRBV5-6, with D maybe TRBD2 (6 bases). The CDR3 contains 15 residues. Looked up from germline, CDR1 is SGHDT and CDR2 is YYEEEE. Trimming took 4 bases from V and 4 from J, leaving 18 bases between them. CDR3 DNA sequence: TGTGCCAGCAGCCCCTCCGGGACTCGGATATACGAGCAGTACTTC. Protein product: CASSPSGTRIYEQYF.

This clonotype appeared many times. DNA for the CDR3: TGTGCCATACAGGGAGGGTTGGATTTAAACACTGAAGCTTTCTTT. It encodes CAIQGGLDLNTEAFF. The J gene is TRBJ1-1, the V gene TRBV10-3; D is perhaps TRBD1 (6 bases). Trimming removed 9 bases from V and 2 bases from J, with 19 bases in between. CDR1 ENHRY and CDR2 SYGVKD come from the germline V gene. This CDR3 has 15 amino acids.

This clonotype was seen a few times. V usage is TRBV27 and J usage is TRBJ1-3; D gene unclear. The CDR3 length is 13 residues. V lost 1 base to trimming and J lost 7 bases, with 8 bases between them. Per the germline V gene, CDR1 is MNHEY and CDR2 is SMNVEV (reference sequence). Here the CDR3 reads CASSLWPGNTIYF. CDR3 DNA: TGTGCCAGCAGTTTATGGCCGGGGAACACCATATATTTT.

The table lists this clonotype with many counts. J is TRBJ1-2 and V is TRBV24-1; a weak D match, TRBD1 (5 bases). CDR1 and CDR2 (germline): KGHDR, SFDVKD. The CDR3 spans 13 residues. V was cut by 4 bases and J by 4 bases, with 9 bases left in between. In DNA form, the CDR3 reads TGTGCCACCAGTGACCGGGACTCCTATGGCTACACCTTC. This gives the protein CATSDRDSYGYTF.

The chain has TRBV7-2 and TRBJ2-1; TRBD2 matches at 14 bases. This CDR3 region has 15 residues. Germline-derived CDR1 and CDR2 are SGHTA and FQGNSA. V trimming: 5 bases; J trimming: 9 bases; junction bases outside the gene matches: 6. In nucleotides, the CDR3 is TGTGCCAGCAGCCAGGGACTAGCGGGGGTAGGTGAGCAGTTCTTC. This encodes CASSQGLAGVGEQFF.

This clonotype has just a few counts. This chain links TRBV12-3 or TRBV12-4 with TRBJ1-2, with D possibly matching TRBD1 (6 bases). This CDR3 spans 13 amino acids. V was cut by 7 bases and J by 3 bases, with 12 bases left in between. DNA for the CDR3: TGTGCCAGCACCCACACAGGGTACTATGGCTACACCTTC. It specifies CASTHTGYYGYTF.